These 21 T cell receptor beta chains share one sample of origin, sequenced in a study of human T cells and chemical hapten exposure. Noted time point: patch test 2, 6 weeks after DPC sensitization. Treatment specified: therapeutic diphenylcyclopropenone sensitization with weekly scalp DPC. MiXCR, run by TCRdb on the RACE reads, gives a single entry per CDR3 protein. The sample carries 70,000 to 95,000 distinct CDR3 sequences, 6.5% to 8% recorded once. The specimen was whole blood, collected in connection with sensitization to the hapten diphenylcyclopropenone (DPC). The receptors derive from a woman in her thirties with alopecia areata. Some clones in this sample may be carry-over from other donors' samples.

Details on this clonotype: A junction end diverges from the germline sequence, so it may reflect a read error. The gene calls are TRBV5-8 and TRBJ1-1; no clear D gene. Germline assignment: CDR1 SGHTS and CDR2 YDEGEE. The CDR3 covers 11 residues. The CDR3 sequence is CASRQNSEAFF. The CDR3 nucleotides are TGTGCCAGCAGACAAAACAGTGAAGCTTTCTTT.

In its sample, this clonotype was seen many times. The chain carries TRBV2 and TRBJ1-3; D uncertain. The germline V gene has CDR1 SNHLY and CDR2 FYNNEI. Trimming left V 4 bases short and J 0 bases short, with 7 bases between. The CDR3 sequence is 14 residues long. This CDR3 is CASSGGNSGNTIYF. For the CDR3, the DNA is TGTGCCAGCAGTGGAGGGAACTCTGGAAACACCATATATTTT.

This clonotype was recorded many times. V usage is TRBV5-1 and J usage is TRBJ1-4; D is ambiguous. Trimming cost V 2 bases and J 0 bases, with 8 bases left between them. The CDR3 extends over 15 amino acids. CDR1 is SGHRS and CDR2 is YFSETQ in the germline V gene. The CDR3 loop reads CASSLYGSTNEKLFF. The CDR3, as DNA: TGCGCCAGCAGCTTATATGGGTCAACTAATGAAAAACTGTTTTTT. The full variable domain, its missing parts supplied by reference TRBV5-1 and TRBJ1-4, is KAGVTQTPRYLIKTRGQQVTLSCSPISGHRSVSWYQQTPGQGLQFLFEYFSETQRNKGNFPGRFSGRQFSNSRSEMNVSTLELGDSALYLCASSLYGSTNEKLFFGSGTQLSVL.

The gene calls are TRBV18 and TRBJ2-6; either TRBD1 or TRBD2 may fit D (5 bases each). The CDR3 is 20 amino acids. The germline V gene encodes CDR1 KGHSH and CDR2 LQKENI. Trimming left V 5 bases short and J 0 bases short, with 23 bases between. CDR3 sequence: CASSTKTSRDLTSGANVLTF. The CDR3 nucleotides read TGTGCCAGCTCAACTAAAACCTCAAGGGACCTCACCTCTGGGGCCAACGTCCTGACTTTC.

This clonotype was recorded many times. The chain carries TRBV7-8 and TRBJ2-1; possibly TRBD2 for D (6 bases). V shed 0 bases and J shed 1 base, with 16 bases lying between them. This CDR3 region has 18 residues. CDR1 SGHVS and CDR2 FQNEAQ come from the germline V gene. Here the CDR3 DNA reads TGTGCCAGCAGCTTAGCAATTAGCGGAGATAATTCCTACAATGAGCAGTTCTTC. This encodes CASSLAISGDNSYNEQFF.

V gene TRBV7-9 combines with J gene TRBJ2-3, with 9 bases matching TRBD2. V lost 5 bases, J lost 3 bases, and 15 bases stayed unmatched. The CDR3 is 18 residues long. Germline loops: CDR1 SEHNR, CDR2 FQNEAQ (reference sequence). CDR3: CASSAGELSGGRTDTQYF. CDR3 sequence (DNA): TGTGCCAGCAGCGCCGGAGAGTTAAGCGGGGGGAGGACAGATACGCAGTATTTT.

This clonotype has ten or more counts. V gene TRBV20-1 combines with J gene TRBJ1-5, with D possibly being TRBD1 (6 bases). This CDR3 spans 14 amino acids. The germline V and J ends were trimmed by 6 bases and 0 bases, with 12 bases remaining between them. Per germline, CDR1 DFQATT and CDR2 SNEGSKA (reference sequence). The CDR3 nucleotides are TGCAGTGCCGTTGGACAGAATAGCAATCAGCCCCAGCATTTT. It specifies CSAVGQNSNQPQHF.

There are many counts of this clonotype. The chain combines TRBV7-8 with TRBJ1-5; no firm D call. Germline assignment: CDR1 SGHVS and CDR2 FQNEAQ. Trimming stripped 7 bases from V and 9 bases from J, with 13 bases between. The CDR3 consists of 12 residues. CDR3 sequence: CASTLPGLPQHF. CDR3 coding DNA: TGTGCCAGCACCCTTCCCGGTTTGCCCCAGCATTTT. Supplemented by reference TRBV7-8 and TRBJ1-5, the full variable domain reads GAGVSQSPRYKVAKRGQDVALRCDPISGHVSLFWYQQALGQGPEFLTYFQNEAQLDKSGLPSDRFFAERPEGSVSTLKIQRTQQEDSAVYLCASTLPGLPQHFGDGTRLSIL.

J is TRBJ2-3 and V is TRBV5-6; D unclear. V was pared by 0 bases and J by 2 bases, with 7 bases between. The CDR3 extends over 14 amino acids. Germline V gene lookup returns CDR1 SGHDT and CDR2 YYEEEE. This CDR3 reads CASSLGHYTDTQYF. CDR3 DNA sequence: TGTGCCAGCAGCTTGGGACACTACACAGATACGCAGTATTTT.

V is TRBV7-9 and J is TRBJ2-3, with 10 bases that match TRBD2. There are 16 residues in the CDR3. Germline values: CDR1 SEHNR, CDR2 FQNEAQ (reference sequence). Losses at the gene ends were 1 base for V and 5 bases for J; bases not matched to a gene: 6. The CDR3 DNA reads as TGTGCCAGCAGCTTAGAAGCGGGGGGGCCTCGAGATACGCAGTATTTT. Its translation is CASSLEAGGPRDTQYF.

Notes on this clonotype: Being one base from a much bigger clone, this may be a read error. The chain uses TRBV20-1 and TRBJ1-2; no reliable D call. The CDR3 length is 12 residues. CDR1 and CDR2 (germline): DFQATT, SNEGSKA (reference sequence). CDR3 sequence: CSAKDRNYGDTF. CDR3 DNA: TGCAGTGCTAAAGACCGCAACTATGGCGACACCTTC.

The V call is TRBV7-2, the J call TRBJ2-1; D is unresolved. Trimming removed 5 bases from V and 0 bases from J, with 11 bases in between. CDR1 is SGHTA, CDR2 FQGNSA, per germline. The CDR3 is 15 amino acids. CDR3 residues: CASSPRTSSYNEQFF. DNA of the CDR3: TGTGCCAGCAGCCCTCGGACCAGCTCCTACAATGAGCAGTTCTTC.

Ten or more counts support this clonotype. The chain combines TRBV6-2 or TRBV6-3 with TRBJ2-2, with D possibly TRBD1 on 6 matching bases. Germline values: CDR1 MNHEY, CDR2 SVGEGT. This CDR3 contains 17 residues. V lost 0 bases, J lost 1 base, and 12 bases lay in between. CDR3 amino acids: CASSYSTAGENTGELFF. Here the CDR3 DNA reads TGTGCCAGCAGTTACTCGACGGCAGGGGAGAACACCGGGGAGCTGTTTTTT.

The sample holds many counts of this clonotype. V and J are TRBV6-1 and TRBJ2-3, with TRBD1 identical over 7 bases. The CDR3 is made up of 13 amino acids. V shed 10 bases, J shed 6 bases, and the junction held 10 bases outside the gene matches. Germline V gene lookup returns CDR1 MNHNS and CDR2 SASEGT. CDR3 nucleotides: TGTGCCATCCGGACAGGTCCTCCTGATACGCAGTATTTT. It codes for CAIRTGPPDTQYF.

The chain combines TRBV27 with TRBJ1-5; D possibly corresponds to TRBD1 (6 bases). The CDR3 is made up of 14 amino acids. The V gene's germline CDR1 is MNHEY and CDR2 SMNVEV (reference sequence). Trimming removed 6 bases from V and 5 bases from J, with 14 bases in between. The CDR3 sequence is CASSPTGRDQPQHF. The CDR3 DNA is TGTGCCAGCAGCCCCACAGGGAGGGATCAGCCCCAGCATTTT.

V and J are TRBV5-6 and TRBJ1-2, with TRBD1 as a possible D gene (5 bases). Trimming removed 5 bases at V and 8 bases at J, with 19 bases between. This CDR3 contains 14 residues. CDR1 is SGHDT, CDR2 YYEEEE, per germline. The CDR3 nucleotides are TGTGCCAGCAGTCCCGGTCAGGGTGATCGAGGCTACACCTTC. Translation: CASSPGQGDRGYTF.

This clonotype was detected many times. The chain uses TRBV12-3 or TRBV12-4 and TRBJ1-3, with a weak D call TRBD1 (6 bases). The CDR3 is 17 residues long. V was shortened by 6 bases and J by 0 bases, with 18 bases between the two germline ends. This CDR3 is CASRKRGQSHSGNTIYF. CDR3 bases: TGTGCCAGCAGGAAACGGGGGCAGTCACACTCTGGAAACACCATATATTTT.

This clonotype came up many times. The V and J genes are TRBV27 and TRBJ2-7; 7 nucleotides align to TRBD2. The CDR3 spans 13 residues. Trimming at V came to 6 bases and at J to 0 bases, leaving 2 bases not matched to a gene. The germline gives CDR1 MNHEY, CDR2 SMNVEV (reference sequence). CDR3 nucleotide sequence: TGTGCCAGCAGGGCTAGCGGCTCCTACGAGCAGTACTTC. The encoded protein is CASRASGSYEQYF.

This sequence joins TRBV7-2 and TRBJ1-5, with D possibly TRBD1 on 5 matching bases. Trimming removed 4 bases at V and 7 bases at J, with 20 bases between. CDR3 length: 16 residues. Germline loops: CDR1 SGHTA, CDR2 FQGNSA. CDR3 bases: TGTGCCAGCAGCTCCCGTGGGGGGGGGTACGGGCAGCCCCAGCATTTT. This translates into CASSSRGGGYGQPQHF.

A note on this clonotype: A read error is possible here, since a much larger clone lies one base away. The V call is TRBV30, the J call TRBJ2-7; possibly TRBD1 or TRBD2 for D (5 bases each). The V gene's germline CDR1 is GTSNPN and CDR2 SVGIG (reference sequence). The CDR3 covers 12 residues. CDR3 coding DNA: TGTGTCTGGAGGCAGGGAGCCTACGAGCAGTACTTC. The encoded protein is CVWRQGAYEQYF.

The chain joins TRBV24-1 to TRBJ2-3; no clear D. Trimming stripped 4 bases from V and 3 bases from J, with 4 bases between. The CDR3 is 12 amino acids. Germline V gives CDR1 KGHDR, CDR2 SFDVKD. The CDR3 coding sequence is TGTGCCACCAGTGACGGGACAGATACGCAGTATTTT. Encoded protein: CATSDGTDTQYF.